The following is a TCR beta chain sequence with its context. Its target is not known. A sample-barcoded 5' primer and a J-beta primer mix were used in a second PCR of about 7 to 12 cycles. One entry per CDR3 protein results from TCRdb running MiXCR on the 5' RACE reads. The repertoire holds 650,000 to 1,000,000 distinct CDR3 sequences, with about 37% as singletons. The sample belongs to a study of blood T cells in healthy people across ages. Study observations and caveats: Fewer expanded clones and more diversity marked long-lived versus aged donors.

For every donor, a draw yielded roughly 9.3 milliliters of peripheral blood. The CDR3 has 14 residues. V lost 6 bases, J lost 0 bases, and 9 bases lay in between. CDR1 SNHLY and CDR2 FYNNEI come from the germline V gene. The TCR sequence derives from a man younger than 35 in good health. The chain couples TRBV2 to TRBJ1-3; maybe TRBD1 (5 bases). The sequenced sample was blood. The CDR3 sequence is CASSEGSSGNTIYF. The CDR3 bases are TGTGCCAGCAGCGAGGGGTCCTCTGGAAACACCATATATTTT.